The 15 T cell receptor beta chains reported below all come from one sample, sequenced in a study of T cell changes during pregnancy in multiple sclerosis. Some clones are missing from TCRdb's copy, which holds only in-frame ones; the method was immunoSEQ multiplex PCR. The data hold tens of thousands of clones, with about 93% observed a single time. The sample here was CD4+ T cells from peripheral blood mononuclear cells, taken before pregnancy. The receptors here all came from a female donor with multiple sclerosis, enrolled in a pregnancy study.

The V and J genes are TRBV2 and TRBJ1-5; D is ambiguous. This CDR3 comprises 14 residues. Germline values: CDR1 SNHLY, CDR2 FYNNEI. V lost 1 base and J lost 9, with 13 bases in between. In nucleotides, the CDR3 is TGTGCCAGCAGTGAAGAGGCGGGAGGTGGGCCCCAGCATTTT. It specifies CASSEEAGGGPQHF.

The chain has TRBV6-6 and TRBJ1-3; 8 bases align to TRBD1. The CDR3 totals 14 residues. Germline V gene lookup returns CDR1 MNHNY and CDR2 SVGAGI (reference sequence). V lost 0 bases and J lost 6; bases outside the gene matches: 1. The CDR3 loop reads CASSYSDRENTIYF. In DNA, the CDR3 is TGTGCCAGCAGTTACTCGGACAGGGAAAACACCATATATTTT.

This chain connects TRBV14 to TRBJ1-6, with 8 bases aligning to TRBD1. Germline V gene lookup returns CDR1 SGHDN and CDR2 FVKESK. This CDR3 region has 16 residues. V gave up 2 bases and J gave up 6 bases; unmatched junction bases: 6. As DNA, the CDR3 is TGTGCCAGCAGCCAATCCGGGACAGGTCTTAATTCACCCCTCCACTTT. It translates to CASSQSGTGLNSPLHF.

This chain connects TRBV29-1 to TRBJ1-4; TRBD1 might be the D (6 bases). Deletions cut 7 bases from V and 8 bases from J, with 17 bases between. The germline V gene has CDR1 SQVTM and CDR2 ANQGSEA. This CDR3 spans 13 amino acids. This CDR3 is CSGSGALGEKLFF. The CDR3 region has the DNA TGCAGCGGATCAGGGGCCCTAGGAGAAAAACTGTTTTTT.

The J gene is TRBJ1-6, the V gene TRBV7-8; 7 positions match TRBD1. There are 14 residues in the CDR3. V was clipped by 2 bases and J by 10 bases; unmatched bases: 5. Looked up from germline, CDR1 is SGHVS and CDR2 is FQNEAQ. CDR3 sequence (DNA): TGTGCCAGCAGCTTAAGACAGGGTGGCTCACCCCTCCACTTT. This sequence encodes CASSLRQGGSPLHF.

The V gene is TRBV5-4, the J gene TRBJ1-2, with 9 positions matching TRBD1. The CDR3 totals 13 residues. Germline CDR1 SGHNT, CDR2 YYREEE (reference sequence). Germline trimming cut 4 bases from V and 5 bases from J; bases unmatched to any gene: 3. This CDR3 reads CASSPGTGYGYTF. DNA of the CDR3: TGTGCCAGCAGCCCCGGGACAGGGTATGGCTACACCTTC.

This chain links TRBV5-4 with TRBJ2-5; D perhaps matches TRBD1 (6 bases). Between the trimmed V and J ends, which lost 2 bases and 3 bases, there was a span of 8 bases. There are 13 residues in the CDR3. From germline, CDR1 is SGHNT and CDR2 YYREEE (reference sequence). The CDR3 region has the DNA TGTGCCAGCAGCTTAAACAGGGAAGAGACCCAGTACTTC. Amino acid sequence: CASSLNREETQYF.

This clone was found once. The V call is TRBV6-6, the J call TRBJ2-7; TRBD1 agrees at 9 bases. Germline V gene data show CDR1 as MNHNY and CDR2 as SVGAGI (reference sequence). J gave up 5 bases and V 2 bases, and 7 bases lay outside the gene matches. This CDR3 has 15 amino acids. CDR3 DNA sequence: TGTGCCAGCAGTTACACGGGACAGGGAGGCCACGAGCAGTACTTC. Its translation is CASSYTGQGGHEQYF.

The chain has TRBV7-9 and TRBJ1-1, with TRBD1 matching over 10 bases. This CDR3 region has 13 residues. V trimming: 6 bases; J trimming: 6 bases; junction bases outside the gene matches: 4. Germline-derived CDR1 and CDR2 are SEHNR and FQNEAQ (reference sequence). CDR3 DNA: TGTGCCAGCAGGCCCGGGACAGGGGCTGAAGCTTTCTTT. Amino acid sequence: CASRPGTGAEAFF.

This chain joins TRBV6-6 and TRBJ1-2; D unclear. The length of the CDR3 is 13 residues. Deletions cut 6 bases from V and 3 bases from J, with 11 bases between. In germline, CDR1 is MNHNY, CDR2 SVGAGI (reference sequence). Written as DNA, the CDR3 is TGTGCCAGCAGCCCAACAGTCGACTATGGCTACACCTTC. Translating gives CASSPTVDYGYTF.

The chain joins TRBV5-4 to TRBJ1-2; unclear D gene. Trimming stripped 4 bases from V and 5 bases from J, with 24 bases between. The CDR3 runs 17 residues. The germline gives CDR1 SGHNT, CDR2 YYREEE (reference sequence). In DNA form, the CDR3 reads TGTGCCAGCAGCCTAGGAGTTATCCCTAATCTCTTTTATGGCTACACCTTC. It translates to CASSLGVIPNLFYGYTF.

This chain uses TRBV6-1 with TRBJ1-1; a possible D gene is TRBD1 (6 bases). The germline V gene has CDR1 MNHNS and CDR2 SASEGT. The CDR3 has 13 residues. V dropped 7 bases and J dropped 4 bases, with 13 bases sitting between them. CDR3 coding DNA: TGTGCCAGCATTTTTACAGGGAGCACTGAAGCTTTCTTT. As protein: CASIFTGSTEAFF.

The chain has TRBV11-3 and TRBJ1-2; no reliable D call. Germline loops: CDR1 SGHNT, CDR2 YENEEA. The germline V and J ends were trimmed by 2 bases and 0 bases, with 10 bases remaining between them. This CDR3 has 15 amino acids. The CDR3 DNA reads TGTGCCAGCAGCTTAACCCCGGACTCTAACTATGGCTACACCTTC. It specifies CASSLTPDSNYGYTF.

This chain links TRBV7-2 with TRBJ1-3; a possible D gene is TRBD1 (6 bases). The V end lost 5 bases, the J end lost 4 bases, and 15 bases lay between the germline ends. Germline V gene sequence: CDR1 SGHTA, CDR2 FQGNSA. This CDR3 spans 15 amino acids. The CDR3 sequence is CASSPSTGPGNTIYF. The CDR3, as DNA: TGTGCCAGCAGCCCCTCCACAGGGCCCGGAAACACCATATATTTT.

This chain links TRBV6-1 with TRBJ1-5; unclear D gene. V shed 2 bases and J shed 5 bases, with 4 bases lying between them. CDR1 is MNHNS and CDR2 is SASEGT in the germline V gene. There are 12 residues in the CDR3. The chain's CDR3 is CASSEQDQPQHF. DNA for the CDR3: TGTGCCAGCAGTGAACAGGATCAGCCCCAGCATTTT.